This is a list of T cell receptor beta chains from one sample in a study of beta chain features in type 1 diabetes. Clones were sequenced by immunoSEQ multiplex PCR, and TCRdb holds only the in-frame ones, with some missing. Among some 270,000 clones listed, roughly 15% were seen once. The sequenced material came from naive CD4+ T cells from blood. These receptors were obtained from a woman aged 35 to 49 in good health. CDR3s include the opening cysteine and the closing phenylalanine or tryptophan. Each record gives: D gene, clone size, J gene, V gene, CDR3 DNA, CDR3 protein. A D gene is named only where the DNA matches it firmly. A row's size may be missing; if present it is once, few, many or a size class.

d_call: .
clone_size: .
j_call: TRBJ2-5
v_call: TRBV5-4
cdr3_nt: TGTGCCAGCAGCTTCACGTCTAGATCCACGGAGACCCAGTACTTC
cdr3_aa: CASSFTSRSTETQYF

d_call: TRBD1
clone_size: few
j_call: TRBJ2-7
v_call: TRBV6-5
cdr3_nt: TGTGCCAGCAGTTATTCAGGGACAGAGTCCTACGAGCAGTACTTC
cdr3_aa: CASSYSGTESYEQYF

d_call: TRBD2
clone_size: many
j_call: TRBJ2-1
v_call: TRBV9
cdr3_nt: TGTGCCAGCAGCGACCTGACTAGCGGCCCAGTGGGAGAGCAGTTCTTC
cdr3_aa: CASSDLTSGPVGEQFF

d_call: TRBD1
clone_size: .
j_call: TRBJ1-4
v_call: TRBV5-1
cdr3_nt: TGCGCCAGCCGGGGACAGACTGCACGGAATGAAAAACTGTTTTTT
cdr3_aa: CASRGQTARNEKLFF

d_call: .
clone_size: .
j_call: TRBJ1-2
v_call: TRBV10-3
cdr3_nt: TGTGCCATCAGCGATCAGGGAGGAGGCTACACCTTC
cdr3_aa: CAISDQGGGYTF

d_call: .
clone_size: .
j_call: TRBJ2-5
v_call: TRBV9
cdr3_nt: TGTGCCAGCAGCGTATCTTCTAGTTTGGAGACCCAGTACTTC
cdr3_aa: CASSVSSSLETQYF

d_call: TRBD2
clone_size: .
j_call: TRBJ2-7
v_call: TRBV4-1
cdr3_nt: TGCGCCAGCAGCCAAGGTACGGGGGGGTCCTACGAGCAGTACTTC
cdr3_aa: CASSQGTGGSYEQYF

d_call: .
clone_size: .
j_call: TRBJ2-1
v_call: TRBV7-2
cdr3_nt: TGTGCCAGCAGCTTAAGCGTTTGGGCGGGGGCCCATCGCGTCTTC
cdr3_aa: CASSLSVWAGAHRVF

d_call: .
clone_size: .
j_call: TRBJ2-3
v_call: TRBV4-2
cdr3_nt: TGTGCCAGCAGCTTCCCCTCACCTTTGTTGCCCCAAGGGGGCACAGATACGCAGTATTTT
cdr3_aa: CASSFPSPLLPQGGTDTQYF

d_call: .
clone_size: .
j_call: TRBJ1-1
v_call: TRBV5-1
cdr3_nt: TGCGCCAGCAGCTTCTCTAACACTGAAGCTTTCTTT
cdr3_aa: CASSFSNTEAFF

d_call: TRBD2
clone_size: few
j_call: TRBJ2-7
v_call: TRBV10-3
cdr3_nt: TGTGCCGCCCTAGCGGGCTACGAGCAGTACTTC
cdr3_aa: CAALAGYEQYF

d_call: TRBD2
clone_size: .
j_call: TRBJ2-3
v_call: TRBV6-5
cdr3_nt: TGTGCCAGCAGGAAGCGGGGGGGAAGCACAGATACGCAGTATTTT
cdr3_aa: CASRKRGGSTDTQYF

d_call: TRBD1
clone_size: .
j_call: TRBJ1-5
v_call: TRBV27
cdr3_nt: TGTGCCAGCAGTTTCCTGACAGGGCTCCGGAATCAGCCCCAGCATTTT
cdr3_aa: CASSFLTGLRNQPQHF

d_call: TRBD1
clone_size: few
j_call: TRBJ1-6
v_call: TRBV4-1
cdr3_nt: TGCGCCAGCAGCCAAAGCAGGGGGCAACAGAATTCACCCCTCCACTTT
cdr3_aa: CASSQSRGQQNSPLHF

d_call: .
clone_size: .
j_call: TRBJ2-3
v_call: TRBV18
cdr3_nt: TGTGCCAGCTCACCGAGCCAGGTCACAGATACGCAGTATTTT
cdr3_aa: CASSPSQVTDTQYF

d_call: .
clone_size: .
j_call: TRBJ2-3
v_call: TRBV5-1
cdr3_nt: TGCGCCAGCAGTGGAGCGGGTCTCGCCACAGATACGCAGTATTTT
cdr3_aa: CASSGAGLATDTQYF

d_call: TRBD2
clone_size: few
j_call: TRBJ2-7
v_call: TRBV18
cdr3_nt: TGTGCCAGCTCACCACCGAACGCGGGGGGGGATTTCTACGAGCAGTACTTC
cdr3_aa: CASSPPNAGGDFYEQYF

d_call: TRBD1
clone_size: .
j_call: TRBJ1-2
v_call: TRBV6-5
cdr3_nt: TGTGCCAGCAGTCGGGACAGGGAGTATGGCTACACCTTC
cdr3_aa: CASSRDREYGYTF

d_call: .
clone_size: .
j_call: TRBJ2-3
v_call: TRBV5-1
cdr3_nt: TGCGCCAGCAGCTTGAGGCGGGGTCCCACAGATACGCAGTATTTT
cdr3_aa: CASSLRRGPTDTQYF

d_call: .
clone_size: many
j_call: TRBJ2-5
v_call: TRBV13
cdr3_nt: TGTGCCAGCAGCTCCAGGGCTGAGACCCAGTACTTC
cdr3_aa: CASSSRAETQYF

d_call: .
clone_size: .
j_call: TRBJ1-1
v_call: TRBV13
cdr3_nt: TGTGCCAGCAGCCCACGGACAGCTGCGAACACTGAAGCTTTCTTT
cdr3_aa: CASSPRTAANTEAFF

d_call: .
clone_size: .
j_call: TRBJ1-1
v_call: TRBV9
cdr3_nt: TGTGCCAGCAGCGTAGCGGTGAACACTGAAGCTTTCTTT
cdr3_aa: CASSVAVNTEAFF

d_call: TRBD1
clone_size: few
j_call: TRBJ1-1
v_call: TRBV7-9
cdr3_nt: TGTGCCAGCGCTGGACAGGAGAACACTGAAGCTTTCTTT
cdr3_aa: CASAGQENTEAFF

d_call: .
clone_size: few
j_call: TRBJ1-4
v_call: TRBV18
cdr3_nt: TGTGCCAGCTCACCAGGGGCGAGGGAAAAACTGTTTTTT
cdr3_aa: CASSPGAREKLFF

d_call: .
clone_size: .
j_call: TRBJ1-1
v_call: TRBV5-1
cdr3_nt: TGCGCCAGCAGCTTGGACACGGGGAACACTGAAGCTTTCTTT
cdr3_aa: CASSLDTGNTEAFF

d_call: TRBD1
clone_size: .
j_call: TRBJ2-7
v_call: TRBV4-1
cdr3_nt: TGCGCCAGCAGCGGACAGGGGGATCTGCAGCAGTACTTC
cdr3_aa: CASSGQGDLQQYF

d_call: .
clone_size: .
j_call: TRBJ2-7
v_call: TRBV9
cdr3_nt: TGTGCCAGCAGCACGTCGAGGAAGGACGAGCAGTACTTC
cdr3_aa: CASSTSRKDEQYF

d_call: TRBD1
clone_size: .
j_call: TRBJ1-6
v_call: TRBV10-2
cdr3_nt: TGCGCCAGCAGTACCGGGACAGGGTTTAATTCACCCCTCCACTTT
cdr3_aa: CASSTGTGFNSPLHF

d_call: TRBD1
clone_size: .
j_call: TRBJ1-2
v_call: TRBV19
cdr3_nt: TGTGCCAGTACCCCGCTGACAGGGGGCTTCTCGCCGGGCTACACCTTC
cdr3_aa: CASTPLTGGFSPGYTF

d_call: .
clone_size: few
j_call: TRBJ2-3
v_call: TRBV15
cdr3_nt: TGTGCCACCAGCCCCTCCAGGGCCACAGATACGCAGTATTTT
cdr3_aa: CATSPSRATDTQYF

d_call: TRBD1
clone_size: .
j_call: TRBJ2-1
v_call: TRBV5-1
cdr3_nt: TGCGCCAGCAGCACGACAGGGGGTGAGCAGTTCTTC
cdr3_aa: CASSTTGGEQFF

d_call: .
clone_size: few
j_call: TRBJ1-2
v_call: TRBV9
cdr3_nt: TGTGCCAGCAGCGTGGCGGGAACAGGTCAAGACTATGGCTACACCTTC
cdr3_aa: CASSVAGTGQDYGYTF

d_call: .
clone_size: .
j_call: TRBJ1-2
v_call: TRBV19
cdr3_nt: TGTGCCAGTAGGGAGGGTTTCGGCTACACCTTC
cdr3_aa: CASREGFGYTF

d_call: .
clone_size: few
j_call: TRBJ2-7
v_call: TRBV6-6
cdr3_nt: TGTGCCAGCAGTCTACAGGGTTACGAGCAGTACTTC
cdr3_aa: CASSLQGYEQYF

d_call: .
clone_size: .
j_call: TRBJ1-2
v_call: TRBV2
cdr3_nt: TGTGCCAGCAGTGACCAGGGGAGTCCTAACTATGGCTACACCTTC
cdr3_aa: CASSDQGSPNYGYTF

d_call: .
clone_size: many
j_call: TRBJ1-1
v_call: TRBV29-1
cdr3_nt: TGCAGCGTGGCGGGGGGGCCGACTGAAGCTTTCTTT
cdr3_aa: CSVAGGPTEAFF

d_call: .
clone_size: few
j_call: TRBJ2-2
v_call: TRBV9
cdr3_nt: TGTGCCAGCAGCGTAGGTACAGGGTCGAGGAAATACACCGGGGAGCTGTTTTTT
cdr3_aa: CASSVGTGSRKYTGELFF

d_call: .
clone_size: .
j_call: TRBJ1-6
v_call: TRBV5-1
cdr3_nt: TGCGCCAGCAGCCCGGACATTTCCGATTCACCCCTCCACTTT
cdr3_aa: CASSPDISDSPLHF

d_call: TRBD2
clone_size: few
j_call: TRBJ2-7
v_call: TRBV5-1
cdr3_nt: TGCGCCAGCACACTAGCGGGGGGCCCCTACGAGCAGTACTTC
cdr3_aa: CASTLAGGPYEQYF

d_call: .
clone_size: few
j_call: TRBJ1-1
v_call: TRBV5-4
cdr3_nt: TGTGCCAGCAGCTTGGCGGGACACGATTTAGTTTTCTTT
cdr3_aa: CASSLAGHDLVFF

d_call: .
clone_size: few
j_call: TRBJ2-7
v_call: TRBV5-8
cdr3_nt: TGTGCCAGCAGCTTCGGCTCCCAGGGAACCTACGAGCAGTACTTC
cdr3_aa: CASSFGSQGTYEQYF

d_call: TRBD1
clone_size: .
j_call: TRBJ2-1
v_call: TRBV9
cdr3_nt: TGTGCCAGCAGCCGCCGAGGCCAGCCAGTACCGGGACAGGGCCACAATGAGCAGTTCTTC
cdr3_aa: CASSRRGQPVPGQGHNEQFF

d_call: TRBD1
clone_size: .
j_call: TRBJ1-6
v_call: TRBV4-3
cdr3_nt: TGCGCGCGAGACAGGGCGATGTCCTATAATTCACCCCTCCACTTT
cdr3_aa: CARDRAMSYNSPLHF

d_call: .
clone_size: .
j_call: TRBJ2-1
v_call: TRBV6-5
cdr3_nt: TGTGCCAGCAGTAGACAGTCTCGCGCGCGAGATGAGCAGTTCTTC
cdr3_aa: CASSRQSRARDEQFF

d_call: .
clone_size: few
j_call: TRBJ2-7
v_call: TRBV7-2
cdr3_nt: TGTGCCAGCAGCAACATCACAGGGAACCACGAGCAGTACTTC
cdr3_aa: CASSNITGNHEQYF

d_call: .
clone_size: .
j_call: TRBJ2-1
v_call: TRBV21-1
cdr3_nt: TGTGCCAGCAGCAAATATTGGGACACCGCCTACAATGAGCAGTTCTTC
cdr3_aa: CASSKYWDTAYNEQFF

d_call: TRBD1
clone_size: .
j_call: TRBJ1-5
v_call: TRBV29-1
cdr3_nt: TGCAGCGTTGGGTCGGGGACAGGGTCCCATCAGCCCCAGCATTTT
cdr3_aa: CSVGSGTGSHQPQHF

d_call: TRBD2
clone_size: .
j_call: TRBJ2-5
v_call: TRBV25-1
cdr3_nt: TGTGCCAGCAGTTCAGCCGGGACTAGCGGCCCTAGCACCCAGTACTTC
cdr3_aa: CASSSAGTSGPSTQYF

d_call: TRBD1
clone_size: few
j_call: TRBJ2-6
v_call: TRBV5-1
cdr3_nt: TGCGCCAGCAGCTTATCAGGGGGAGAGGGGGCCAACGTCCTGACTTTC
cdr3_aa: CASSLSGGEGANVLTF

d_call: .
clone_size: few
j_call: TRBJ2-1
v_call: TRBV9
cdr3_nt: TGTGCCAGCAGCGTAGGTAGCTCGAGCCATGAGCAGTTCTTC
cdr3_aa: CASSVGSSSHEQFF